Presented here are 3 T cell receptor beta chains from one specimen sequenced in a study of naive CD8 T cells in extremely preterm neonates. Some clones are missing from TCRdb's copy, which holds only in-frame ones; the method was immunoSEQ multiplex PCR. The sample holds about 7,100 clones, just under 98% seen once. Sample: naive CD8+ T cells from blood. These TCRs come from a human donor in good health.

The chain has TRBV2 and TRBJ2-5; unclear D gene. CDR3 size: 11 residues. V was shortened by 6 bases and J by 8 bases, with 10 bases between the two germline ends. Germline values: CDR1 SNHLY, CDR2 FYNNEI. In DNA form, the CDR3 reads TGTGCCAGCAGATTGAGAGATACCCAGTACTTC. Its protein product is CASRLRDTQYF.

This sequence joins TRBV6-1 and TRBJ2-7; TRBD2 matches 11 bases. The length of the CDR3 is 15 residues. Germline CDR1 MNHNS, CDR2 SASEGT. Losses at the gene ends were 3 bases for V and 5 bases for J; bases not matched to a gene: 6. CDR3: CASSEARLAGNEQYF. The CDR3 DNA sequence: TGTGCCAGCAGTGAGGCGAGACTAGCGGGAAACGAGCAGTACTTC.

The V gene is TRBV27, the J gene TRBJ2-7; TRBD1 matches at 7 bases. The CDR3 length is 13 residues. V lost 7 bases to trimming and J lost 5 bases; unmatched junction nucleotides: 8. In germline, CDR1 is MNHEY, CDR2 SMNVEV (reference sequence). The CDR3 protein is CASMLQGKDEQYF. CDR3 sequence (DNA): TGTGCCAGCATGTTACAGGGGAAAGACGAGCAGTACTTC.